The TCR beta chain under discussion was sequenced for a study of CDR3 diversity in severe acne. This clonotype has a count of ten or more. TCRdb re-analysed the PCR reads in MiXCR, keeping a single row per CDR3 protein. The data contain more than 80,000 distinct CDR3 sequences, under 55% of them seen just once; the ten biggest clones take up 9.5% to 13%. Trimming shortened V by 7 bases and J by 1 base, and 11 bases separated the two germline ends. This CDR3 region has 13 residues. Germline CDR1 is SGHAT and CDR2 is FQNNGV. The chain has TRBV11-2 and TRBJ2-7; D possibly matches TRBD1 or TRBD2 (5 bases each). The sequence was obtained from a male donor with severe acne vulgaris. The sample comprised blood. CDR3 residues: CASKTGASYEQYF. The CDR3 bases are TGTGCCAGCAAGACCGGGGCTTCCTACGAGCAGTACTTC.